This section outlines one T cell receptor (beta chain) sequence together with its context. The antigen this receptor binds is unknown. Base-call qualities are not available, and no considerably larger clone is one nucleotide away. This specimen belongs to a study of blood T cells in healthy people across ages (dated by TCRdb to about 2015). A note on the overall study: In model experiments, roughly one uniquely barcoded TCR beta cDNA molecule per two T cells was captured by template switching. Age-related changes in TCR beta repertoire diversity were measured in the study by deep sequencing normalized with unique cDNA molecular identifiers. Four age groups were formed from the donors: young (average approximately 16 years), middle-aged (approximately 39), aged (62) and long-lived (less than 85). Two additional independent replicas of 1 million unique cDNA reads from the same blood draw were analyzed for two donors (one aged 18 to 30 and one aged 80 or older).

On the study overall, not on this receptor specifically: Compared with the aged group, the long-lived group had more naive CD4+ T cells, fewer expanded clones and increased TCR diversity, a pattern suggesting age selection. Observed TCR beta diversity correlated strongly with the percentage of naive T cells measured by flow cytometry. As age increased, observed TCR beta diversity per million T cells dropped in a roughly linear way, and a significant reduction was already evident by age about 40. Estimates of total diversity based on one million sequenced T cells were considered lower bounds and underestimates. Donor CMV infection status was unknown, potentially confounding age-related changes in expanded clonotypes. Since profiling was done on bulk unsorted PBMCs, naive and antigen-experienced compartments could not be conclusively compared.

Donors were 40 or so systemically healthy Caucasian individuals from Russia aged roughly 6 to 100 years. Roughly 10 milliliters of peripheral blood were drawn from each donor into EDTA-treated Vacutainer tubes. Ficoll-Paque density-gradient centrifugation was used to isolate PBMCs, with at least 6 million obtained per sample. Total RNA was extracted from PBMCs with Trizol reagent, with at least 6 micrograms obtained per sample. For every donor, flow cytometry on a PBMC aliquot measured the percentage of naive CD45RAhigh/CD27high T cells. Library construction relied on 5' RACE. The sample was run on an Illumina HiSeq 2500. A second PCR of about 6 to 11 cycles was run with a J-beta primer mix and a sample-barcoded 5' primer. A unique molecular identifier was introduced onto each TCR beta cDNA molecule by a template-switch 5' adaptor carrying 12 random nucleotides. At least 2.5 million CDR3-containing paired-end reads were obtained from each sample. All of the RNA was converted into first-strand cDNA using the Mint cDNA synthesis kit, with a TRBC-specific oligonucleotide serving as the primer. Following uracil-DNA glycosylase treatment, a first 18-cycle PCR with universal primers M1SS and BC2_uni_R was performed on all cDNA. Per the authors' processing: For normalization, 1 million high-quality reads, each with a distinct molecular identifier, were randomly selected from each sample. Instead of being binned into consensus sequences, reads with shared molecular identifiers were discarded. CDR3 identification, clonotype clustering and error correction used MiTCR with a Q25 quality threshold and the strictest error-elimination algorithm. A nonparametric unseen species model with Euler transformation was used to estimate a lower bound on total TCR beta diversity. Using fastp trimming at Q25 and MiXCR clonotype assembly, TCRdb reanalyzed the public sequencing data and kept in-frame beta chains. CDR3 protein duplicates are merged, each entry listing the most common genes and DNA. It is TCRdb's table, rather than the study itself, that gives the V and J calls and clone size. For this sample the table gives 800,000 to 950,000 distinct CDR3 sequences, of which almost 30% were detected only once. The leading ten clones occupy about 10% of the sample.

Separately, the same data were catalogued under a study of T cells of mothers and their children. Taken from the second paper: The donors were nine systemically healthy Caucasian individuals, made up of three mothers and their six children. cDNA synthesis used all of the extracted RNA, with around 1.4 ug of RNA in each 15 ul reaction. Sample barcodes and 2-4 random nucleotides were added via the M1S primer in the second PCR. Each mother yielded over 9 million TCR beta CDR3 reads and each child 2.5 million to 3 million reads. Thymic selection shapes the output of TCR recombination in a similar way in related and unrelated pairs, and inherited differences have a minor effect. Normalized repertoire overlap was always slightly but never significantly higher in related than unrelated mother-child pairs. With a sensitivity of around 97 clones per million clonotypes, no persistent microchimeric T cell clones were detected. In the study, deep NGS was used to compare the TCR beta repertoires of mothers and children, and features distinguishing related mother-child pairs from unrelated individuals were sought. Mothers averaged roughly 36 +/- 4 years of age and children averaged around 10 +/- 4 years. After adapter ligation was performed with NEBNext reagents, the libraries were sequenced on an Illumina HiSeq 2000 with 100+100 nt paired-end reads. To avoid cross-contamination, the mother libraries and the child libraries were prepared a month apart and sequenced in separate runs. Each donor had between 500,000 and 2,000,000 distinct TCR beta clonotypes identified. Naive TCR beta clonotypes were estimated from low-frequency clonotypes matched to each donor's FACS-determined naive share, without sorting.

This TCR was recovered from a woman aged 40-49 years in good health. The sample consisted of blood.

In nucleotide form, the sequence is TGTGCCAGCAGTTTACAGAGGCCAAACGAGCAGTACTTC. Its protein is CASSLQRPNEQYF. The sequence is built from TRBV12-3 or TRBV12-4 and TRBJ2-4; confidence is insufficient to name the D gene. Judging by the DNA end, TRBJ2-7 fits better; the J call may be wrong. Taken from cysteine to phenylalanine, the CDR3 has 13 residues. Only the CDR3 portion is preserved as DNA: 39 bases, with reading frame beginning at the first base.